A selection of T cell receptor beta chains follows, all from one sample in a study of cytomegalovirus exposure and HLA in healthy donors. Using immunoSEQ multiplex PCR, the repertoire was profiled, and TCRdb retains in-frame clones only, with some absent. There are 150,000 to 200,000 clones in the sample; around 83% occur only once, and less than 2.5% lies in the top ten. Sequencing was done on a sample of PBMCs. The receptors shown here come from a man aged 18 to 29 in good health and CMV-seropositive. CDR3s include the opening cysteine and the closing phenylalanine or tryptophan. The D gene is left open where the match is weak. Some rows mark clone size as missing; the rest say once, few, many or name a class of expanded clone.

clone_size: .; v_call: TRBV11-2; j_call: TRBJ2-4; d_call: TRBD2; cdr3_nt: TGTGCCAGCACCGCGACTAGCGGGGGGTCTTTAGCCAAAAACATTCAGTACTTC; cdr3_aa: CASTATSGGSLAKNIQYF
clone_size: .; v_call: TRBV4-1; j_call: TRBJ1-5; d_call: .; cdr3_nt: TGCGCCAGCAGCCAAGACAGGGAGGCAAGTCAGCCCCAGCATTTT; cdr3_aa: CASSQDREASQPQHF
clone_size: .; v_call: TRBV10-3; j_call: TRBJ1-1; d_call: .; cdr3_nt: TGTGCCATCACCCCCGGGCTGGCCCAAGTACAGGGTTCGAACACTGAAGCTTTCTTT; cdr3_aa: CAITPGLAQVQGSNTEAFF
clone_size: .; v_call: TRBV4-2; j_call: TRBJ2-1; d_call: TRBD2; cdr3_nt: TGTGCCAGCAGCCAAGGGCCAGCGGGGGGCCTGGGTGAGCAGTTCTTC; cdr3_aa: CASSQGPAGGLGEQFF
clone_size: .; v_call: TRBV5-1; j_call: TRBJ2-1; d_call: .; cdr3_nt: TGCGCCAGCAGCTTGGCCCCCCTGAGCTCCTACAATGAGCAGTTCTTC; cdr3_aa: CASSLAPLSSYNEQFF
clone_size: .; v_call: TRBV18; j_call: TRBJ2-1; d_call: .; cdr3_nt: TGTGCCAGCTCTCAATCGAGCTCCTACAATGAGCAGTTCTTC; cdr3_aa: CASSQSSSYNEQFF
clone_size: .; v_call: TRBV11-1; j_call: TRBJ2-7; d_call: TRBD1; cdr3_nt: TGTGCCAGCAGCATCTCCCGGGACAGTTACGAGCAGTACTTC; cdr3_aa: CASSISRDSYEQYF
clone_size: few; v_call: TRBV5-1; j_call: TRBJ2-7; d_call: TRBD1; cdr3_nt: TGCGCCAGCAGCTCCGGACAGGTTCGCTCCTACGAGCAGTACTTC; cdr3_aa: CASSSGQVRSYEQYF
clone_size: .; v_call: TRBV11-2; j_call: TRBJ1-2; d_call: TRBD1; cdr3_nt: TGTGCCAGCAGCTTAGCCTCCGGGACAGGGGGTGGGTATGGCTACACCTTC; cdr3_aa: CASSLASGTGGGYGYTF
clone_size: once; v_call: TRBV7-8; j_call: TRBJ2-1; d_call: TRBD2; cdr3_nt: TGTGCCAGCAGCTTAGTGCCTAGCGGGGGGGCTAACTACAATGAGCAGTTCTTC; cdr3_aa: CASSLVPSGGANYNEQFF
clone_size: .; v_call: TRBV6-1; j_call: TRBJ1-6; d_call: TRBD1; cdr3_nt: TGTGCCAGCAGTGTGAGCAGGGGGGCCTATAATTCACCCCTCCACTTT; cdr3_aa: CASSVSRGAYNSPLHF
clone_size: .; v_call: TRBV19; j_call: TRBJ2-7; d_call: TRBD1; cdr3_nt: TGTGCCAGTAGGTCCGGGACAGGGGATTACGAGCAGTACTTC; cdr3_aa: CASRSGTGDYEQYF
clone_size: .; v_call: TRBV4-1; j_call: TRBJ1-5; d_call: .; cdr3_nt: TGCGCCAGCAGCCAAGATACGGCACAGGGCTTCCAGCCCCAGCATTTT; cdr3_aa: CASSQDTAQGFQPQHF
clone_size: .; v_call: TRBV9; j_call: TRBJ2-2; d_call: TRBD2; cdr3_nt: TGTGCCAGCAGCGTAGCTAGCGGGGGGGGCCGGGAGCTGTTTTTT; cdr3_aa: CASSVASGGGRELFF
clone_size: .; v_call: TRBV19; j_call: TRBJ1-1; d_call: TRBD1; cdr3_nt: TGTGCCAGTAAACGAGCGGACAGGGGGTATATGAACACTGAAGCTTTCTTT; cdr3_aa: CASKRADRGYMNTEAFF
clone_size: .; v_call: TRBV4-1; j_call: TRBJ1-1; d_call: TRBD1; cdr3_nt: TGCGCCAGCAGCCAACCGGCCGGGACAGTGACCGTGAACACTGAAGCTTTCTTT; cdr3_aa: CASSQPAGTVTVNTEAFF
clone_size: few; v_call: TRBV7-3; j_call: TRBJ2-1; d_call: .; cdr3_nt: TGTGCCAGCAGCTTAAATGGCGGGAATGAGCAGTTCTTC; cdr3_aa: CASSLNGGNEQFF
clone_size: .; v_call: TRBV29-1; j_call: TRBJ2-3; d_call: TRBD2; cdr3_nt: TGCAGCGTTGCGGGGGGGAAAACAGATACGCAGTATTTT; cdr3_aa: CSVAGGKTDTQYF
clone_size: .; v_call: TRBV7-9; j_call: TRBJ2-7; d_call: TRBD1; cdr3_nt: TGTGCCAGCAGCGCAGCCGGGACAGGGGGCGAGCAGTACTTC; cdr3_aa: CASSAAGTGGEQYF
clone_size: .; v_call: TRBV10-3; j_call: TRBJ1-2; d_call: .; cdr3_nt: TGTGCCATCAGTGATGGACAGACCTATGGCTACACCTTC; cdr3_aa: CAISDGQTYGYTF
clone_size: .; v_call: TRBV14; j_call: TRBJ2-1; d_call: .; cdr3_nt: TGTGCCAGCAGCCTCGGCGGCGCTCAGTTCTTC; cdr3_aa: CASSLGGAQFF
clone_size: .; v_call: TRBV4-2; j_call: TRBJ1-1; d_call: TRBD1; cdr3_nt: TGTGCCAGCAGCCGGACAGGGAGTACTGAAGCTTTCTTT; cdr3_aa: CASSRTGSTEAFF
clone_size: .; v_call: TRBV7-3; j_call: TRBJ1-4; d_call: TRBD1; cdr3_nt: TGTGCCAGCAGGAAAGGACAGGGGCGAATCCCAAATGAAAAACTGTTTTTT; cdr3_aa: CASRKGQGRIPNEKLFF
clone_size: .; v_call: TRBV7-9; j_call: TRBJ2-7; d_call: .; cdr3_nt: TGTGCCAGCAGCGCCGCGGCCGGCGAGCAGTACTTC; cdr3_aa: CASSAAAGEQYF
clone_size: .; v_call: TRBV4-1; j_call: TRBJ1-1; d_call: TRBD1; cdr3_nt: TGCGCCAGCAGCCCCGGGACAGGGGGCCTTGAAGCTTTCTTT; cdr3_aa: CASSPGTGGLEAFF
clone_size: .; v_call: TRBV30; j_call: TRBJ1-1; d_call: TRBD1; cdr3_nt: TGTGCCTGTGATCTTGCACGACAGGGGACGGCTTTCTTT; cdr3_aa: CACDLARQGTAFF
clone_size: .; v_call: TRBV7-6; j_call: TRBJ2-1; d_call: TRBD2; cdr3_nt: TGTGCCAGCAGCTTACGGCCTAGCGGGGGGGCTTGGAATGAGCAGTTCTTC; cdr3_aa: CASSLRPSGGAWNEQFF
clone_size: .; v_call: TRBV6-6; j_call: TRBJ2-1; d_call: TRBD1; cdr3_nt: TGTGCCAGCAGTCCCGGGACAGGGAACTACAATGAGCAGTTCTTC; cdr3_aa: CASSPGTGNYNEQFF
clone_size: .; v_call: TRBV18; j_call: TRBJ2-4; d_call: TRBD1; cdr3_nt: TGTGCCAGCTCACCAGAGACAGGGGGCAGTCAGTACTTC; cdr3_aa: CASSPETGGSQYF
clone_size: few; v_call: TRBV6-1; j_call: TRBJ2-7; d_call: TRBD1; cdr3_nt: TGTGCCAGCAGCGCGAACACAGGGGTCTCCTACGAGCAGTACTTC; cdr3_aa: CASSANTGVSYEQYF
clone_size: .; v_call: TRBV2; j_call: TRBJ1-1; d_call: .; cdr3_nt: TGTGCCAGCAGTGGACAGCCGAACACTGAAGCTTTCTTT; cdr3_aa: CASSGQPNTEAFF
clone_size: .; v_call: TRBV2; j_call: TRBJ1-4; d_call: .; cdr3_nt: TGTGCCAGCAGTGGTCGTCAGGGTCAAACAACTAATGAAAAACTGTTTTTT; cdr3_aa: CASSGRQGQTTNEKLFF
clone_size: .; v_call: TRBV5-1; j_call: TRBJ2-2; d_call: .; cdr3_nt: TGCGCCAGCTTCGCAGGGCAGAACACCGGGGAGCTGTTTTTT; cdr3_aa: CASFAGQNTGELFF
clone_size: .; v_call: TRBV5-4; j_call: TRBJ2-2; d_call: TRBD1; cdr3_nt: TGTGCCAGCAGCGCGGACAGGTCGGTCGGGGAGCTGTTTTTT; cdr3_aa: CASSADRSVGELFF
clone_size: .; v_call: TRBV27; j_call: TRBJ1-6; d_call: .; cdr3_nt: TGTGCCAGCAGTTTAAAGACGGTGGGGAGTTCACCCCTCCACTTT; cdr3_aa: CASSLKTVGSSPLHF
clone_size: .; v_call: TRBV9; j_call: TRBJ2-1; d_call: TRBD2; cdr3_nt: TGTGCCAGCAGCGTACCGGGACTAGGCCCCAATGAGCAGTTCTTC; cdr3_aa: CASSVPGLGPNEQFF
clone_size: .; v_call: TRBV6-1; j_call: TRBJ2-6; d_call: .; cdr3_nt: TGTGCCAGCAGTGAGGGGAGCGGGGCCAACGTCCTGACTTTC; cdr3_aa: CASSEGSGANVLTF
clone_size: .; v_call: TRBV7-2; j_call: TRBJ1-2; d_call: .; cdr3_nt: TGTGCCAGCAGCTCCCGTGTGGGGGCGGTGGATGGCTACACCTTC; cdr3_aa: CASSSRVGAVDGYTF
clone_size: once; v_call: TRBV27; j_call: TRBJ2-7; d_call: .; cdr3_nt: TGTGCCAGCAGTTTCTCCGGTAGGGAGTCCAACGCCTACGAGCAGTACTTC; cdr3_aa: CASSFSGRESNAYEQYF
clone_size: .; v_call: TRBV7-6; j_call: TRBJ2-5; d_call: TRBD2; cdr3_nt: TGTGCCAGCAGCTCACTAGCGGGGGGGCTCATCGCGGAGACCCAGTACTTC; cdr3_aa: CASSSLAGGLIAETQYF
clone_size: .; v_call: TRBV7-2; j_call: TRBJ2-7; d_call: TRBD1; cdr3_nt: TGTGCCAGCAGCGGGGACAGGGGAAGCTCCTACGAGCAGTACTTC; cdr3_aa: CASSGDRGSSYEQYF
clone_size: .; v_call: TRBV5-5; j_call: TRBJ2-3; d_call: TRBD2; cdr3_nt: TGTGCCAGCAGCTTGGGGGGACTAGCGGGGGGAGATACGCAGTATTTT; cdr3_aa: CASSLGGLAGGDTQYF
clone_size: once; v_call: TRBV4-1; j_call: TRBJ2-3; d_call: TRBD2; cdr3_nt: TGCGCCAGCAGCCAAGATGAGAGCGGGGGAACAGATACGCAGTATTTT; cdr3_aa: CASSQDESGGTDTQYF
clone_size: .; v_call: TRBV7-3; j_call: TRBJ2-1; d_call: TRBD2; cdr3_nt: TGTGCCAGCAGCCAGAGCGGGGGGGCCTTCAATGAGCAGTTCTTC; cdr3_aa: CASSQSGGAFNEQFF
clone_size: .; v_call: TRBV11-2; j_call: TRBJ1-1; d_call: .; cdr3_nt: TGTGCCAGCAGCCTGCGCAGGGTATTAGGGAACACTGAAGCTTTCTTT; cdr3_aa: CASSLRRVLGNTEAFF
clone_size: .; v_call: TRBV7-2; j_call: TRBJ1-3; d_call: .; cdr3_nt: TGTGCCAGCAGTCCTCGACAAGAGTATCTCTCTGGAAACACCATATATTTT; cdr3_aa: CASSPRQEYLSGNTIYF
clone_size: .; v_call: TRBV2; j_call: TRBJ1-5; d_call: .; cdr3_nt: TGTGCCAGCAGAGTAGACACTAGCAATCAGCCCCAGCATTTT; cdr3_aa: CASRVDTSNQPQHF
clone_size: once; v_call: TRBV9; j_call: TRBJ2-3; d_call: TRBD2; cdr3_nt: TGTGCCAGCAGCCAAGGGACTAGCGGGGGGTCACCTACAGATACGCAGTATTTT; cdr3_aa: CASSQGTSGGSPTDTQYF
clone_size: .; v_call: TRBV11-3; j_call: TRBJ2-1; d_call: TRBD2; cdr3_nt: TGTGCCAGCAGCTTAGATTTTGAGCGGGGGACATACAATGAGCAGTTCTTC; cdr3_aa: CASSLDFERGTYNEQFF
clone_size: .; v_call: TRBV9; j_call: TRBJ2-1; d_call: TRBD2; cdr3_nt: TGTGCCAGCAGCGGGGAACTAGCGGGGGGCAATGAGCAGTTCTTC; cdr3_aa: CASSGELAGGNEQFF
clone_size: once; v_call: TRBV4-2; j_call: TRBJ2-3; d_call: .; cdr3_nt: TGTGCCAGCAGCCAAGCTACCCCAGATACGCAGTATTTT; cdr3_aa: CASSQATPDTQYF
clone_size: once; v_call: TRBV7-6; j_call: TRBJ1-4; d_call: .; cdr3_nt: TGTGCCAGCAGCTTAGTTCCACCCGCCCAGAATGAAAAACTGTTTTTT; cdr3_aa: CASSLVPPAQNEKLFF
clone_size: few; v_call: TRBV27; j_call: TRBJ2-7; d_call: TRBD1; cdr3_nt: TGTGCCAGCAGCGGAGGGACAGGGGGCTACGAGCAGTACTTC; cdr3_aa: CASSGGTGGYEQYF
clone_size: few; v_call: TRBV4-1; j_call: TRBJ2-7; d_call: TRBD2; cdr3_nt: TGCGCCAGCAGCCAAGGACTAGCGGGGGGAACCTCCTACGAGCAGTACTTC; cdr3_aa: CASSQGLAGGTSYEQYF
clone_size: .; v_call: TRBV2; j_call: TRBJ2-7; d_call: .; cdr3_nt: TGTGCCAGCAGTGAAATTACCTACGAGCAGTACTTC; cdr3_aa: CASSEITYEQYF